This is a list of T cell receptor beta chains from one sample in a study of blood T cells in healthy people across ages. TCRdb reprocessed the 5' RACE reads via MiXCR and lists one record per CDR3 protein. The table includes some 690,000 distinct CDR3 sequences, approximately 21% detected once. Sequences were obtained from blood. Every receptor here comes from a man in his 70s in good health. Each CDR3 is given with its conserved first and last residue. Each record gives: clone size, V gene, J gene, D gene, CDR3 DNA, CDR3 protein. D genes are given only for firm matches. Expanded clones are given a class, and other clones once, few, many or no size at all.

few	TRBV20-1	TRBJ2-3	.	TGCAGTGCTAGTGGGGGCGGCGGATTGGGCACAGATACGCAGTATTTT	CSASGGGGLGTDTQYF
.	TRBV4-1	TRBJ1-5	TRBD1	TGCGCCAGCAGCCAGGGGACAGGGAACAATCAGCCCCAGCATTTT	CASSQGTGNNQPQHF
few	TRBV29-1	TRBJ1-1	.	TGCAGCGCCCGAACCCAGGGTGAAGCTTTCTTT	CSARTQGEAFF
.	TRBV12-3/TRBV12-4	TRBJ2-3	.	TGTGCCAGCAGTTATACGGGAGCCACTAGCACAGATACGCAGTATTTT	CASSYTGATSTDTQYF
.	TRBV20-1	TRBJ2-2	.	TGCAGTGCTGCAGACAGGGAGGCCGGGGAGCTGTTTTTT	CSAADREAGELFF
.	TRBV28	TRBJ1-1	TRBD1	TGTGTCAGCACTCCGGGACAGGGTACGGCTTTCTTT	CVSTPGQGTAFF
few	TRBV20-1	TRBJ2-1	.	TGCAGTGCTAGAGGACGCTACAATGAGCAGTTCTTC	CSARGRYNEQFF
few	TRBV29-1	TRBJ2-3	.	TGCAGCGTTGAAGATCTAAGGGGGACAGATACGCAGTATTTT	CSVEDLRGTDTQYF
few	TRBV29-1	TRBJ1-2	TRBD1	TGCAGCGTTGTTGTTTGGACAGGGGAGGGCTACACCTTC	CSVVVWTGEGYTF
few	TRBV29-1	TRBJ2-3	.	TGCAGCACATTGAGCACAGATACGCAGTATTTT	CSTLSTDTQYF
.	TRBV19	TRBJ2-3	.	TGTGCCAGTAGGAGGACTCTCACAGATACGCAGTACTTT	CASRRTLTDTQYF
few	TRBV5-6	TRBJ2-7	TRBD1	TGTGCCAGCAGCTTGTTTGGTGAGCGGACAGGGCACTACGAGCAGTACTTC	CASSLFGERTGHYEQYF
.	TRBV6-5	TRBJ1-2	.	TGTGCCAGCAAGCCCGGGACACCGACTGACTATGGCTACACCTTC	CASKPGTPTDYGYTF
few	TRBV12-3/TRBV12-4	TRBJ2-2	TRBD2	TGTGCCAGCACCCCATGGGAGGGCGGGGAGCTGTTTTTT	CASTPWEGGELFF
few	TRBV20-1	TRBJ2-5	.	TGCAGTGCTAGAGTTCCAGGGGCGAAGACCCAGTACTTC	CSARVPGAKTQYF
.	TRBV10-2	TRBJ1-5	.	TGCGCCAGCAGTGAAATGCGGAATCAGCCCCAGCATTTT	CASSEMRNQPQHF
.	TRBV28	TRBJ2-4	TRBD2	TGTGCCAGCAGCCATCGACTAGCGGTCGAGAGGTTGGCCAAAAACATTCAGTACTTC	CASSHRLAVERLAKNIQYF
few	TRBV5-1	TRBJ1-1	.	TGCGCCAGCAGCTTGGTTGGGGGGGACGGTGAAGCTTTCTTT	CASSLVGGDGEAFF
few	TRBV5-1	TRBJ2-1	TRBD1	TGCGCCAGCAGCGCGCCGGGACAGGGGTGGAATGAGCAGTTCTTC	CASSAPGQGWNEQFF
few	TRBV2	TRBJ1-3	.	TGTGCCAGCAAAGACGGGGCTGGAAACACCATATATTTT	CASKDGAGNTIYF
.	TRBV20-1	TRBJ2-3	.	TGCAGTGCTAGAACACACCTTGGGACAGATACGCAGTATTTT	CSARTHLGTDTQYF
few	TRBV29-1	TRBJ2-5	TRBD2	TGCAGCGCCCAAGGGCCTAGCGGCCAAGAGACCCAGTACTTC	CSAQGPSGQETQYF
.	TRBV10-2	TRBJ2-2	.	TGCGCCAGCGGGACAAACCAAGGAACCGGGGAGCTGTTTTTT	CASGTNQGTGELFF
few	TRBV11-2	TRBJ1-2	.	TGTGCCAGCAGCCAGGGCTGGACTGGCTACACCTTC	CASSQGWTGYTF
once	TRBV9	TRBJ1-1	.	TGTGCCAGCAGCACCGCGGGAAGGGGGGGCACCGAAGCTTTCTTT	CASSTAGRGGTEAFF
.	TRBV7-9	TRBJ1-1	.	TGTGCCAGCAGCTTAGCTAGGAACCTCATGAACACTGAAGCTTTCTTT	CASSLARNLMNTEAFF
.	TRBV6-5	TRBJ1-1	TRBD1	TGTGCCAGCAGTTACTCACGGACAGGGGTGAACACTGAAGCTTTCTTT	CASSYSRTGVNTEAFF
few	TRBV20-1	TRBJ2-5	.	TGCAGTGCTAGAAGGAATCAAGAGACCCAGTACTTC	CSARRNQETQYF
.	TRBV29-1	TRBJ1-4	.	TGCAGCGCCGTCCTGGGAGCTAATGAAAAACTGTTTTTT	CSAVLGANEKLFF
.	TRBV2	TRBJ2-2	.	TGTGCCAGCAGGTACAGGACAGCGAACACCGGGGAGCTGTTTTTT	CASRYRTANTGELFF
.	TRBV29-1	TRBJ1-1	.	TGCAGCGTTGAAACGACAGGTCTATACAACACTGAAGCTTTCTTT	CSVETTGLYNTEAFF
few	TRBV7-6	TRBJ2-3	.	TGTGCCAGCAGCTTGTTTTCAGATACGCAGTATTTT	CASSLFSDTQYF
.	TRBV11-3	TRBJ2-2	.	TGTGCCAGCAGCCCCATATCGAACACCGGGGAGCTGTTTTTT	CASSPISNTGELFF
.	TRBV18	TRBJ1-3	.	TGTGCCAGCTCACCCTTAGGACTGACAGGACGCTCCTCTGGAAACACCATATATTTT	CASSPLGLTGRSSGNTIYF
few	TRBV29-1	TRBJ1-2	TRBD1	TGCAGCGCCGGGACAGGGCTGTGGGGCTACACCTTC	CSAGTGLWGYTF
few	TRBV4-1	TRBJ2-3	.	TGCGCCAGCAGCCAAGAGGGAGTCCTCACAGATACGCAGTATTTT	CASSQEGVLTDTQYF
many	TRBV5-1	TRBJ2-3	.	TGCGCCAGCAGCTTGAGCGGGTCCGGTACAGATACGCAGTATTTT	CASSLSGSGTDTQYF
few	TRBV6-6	TRBJ2-3	.	TGTGCCAGCTCATTGAGGGGAGTGAACACAGATACGCAGTATTTT	CASSLRGVNTDTQYF
.	TRBV12-3/TRBV12-4	TRBJ2-6	.	TGTGCCAGCAGGGGACCTGTGGCCAACGTCCTGACTTTC	CASRGPVANVLTF
few	TRBV20-1	TRBJ2-3	.	TGCAGTGCTAGAGATCCTGATACGCAGTATTTT	CSARDPDTQYF
.	TRBV6-6	TRBJ2-5	TRBD2	TGTGCCAGCAGTTACCGGGGGGTGATAGAGACCCAGTACTTC	CASSYRGVIETQYF
.	TRBV6-6	TRBJ2-3	TRBD2	TGTGCCAGCAGTTCTAACGCGGGAGGCCTCACAGATACGCAGTATTTT	CASSSNAGGLTDTQYF
once	TRBV4-3	TRBJ2-3	TRBD2	TGCGCCAGCAGCCAAGAGGGACTAGCAACAGATACGCAGTATTTT	CASSQEGLATDTQYF
.	TRBV7-9	TRBJ2-1	.	TGTGCCAGCAGCTTATGGGGGGTAGTCAATGAGCAGTTCTTC	CASSLWGVVNEQFF
.	TRBV10-3	TRBJ2-3	.	TGTGCCATCAGGGGGTCGGGCAGATCAGATACGCAGTATTTT	CAIRGSGRSDTQYF
.	TRBV6-2/TRBV6-3	TRBJ2-4	TRBD1	TGTGCCAGCAGTACTACAGGGGGCGGAAACATTCAGTACTTC	CASSTTGGGNIQYF
many	TRBV7-8	TRBJ2-3	.	TGTGCCAGCAGCTTAGTGGGGCAGAGGAGTGGTACGCAGTATTTT	CASSLVGQRSGTQYF
few	TRBV29-1	TRBJ2-3	.	TGCAGCGCCACCCTTGGGAGCAGCACAGATACGCAGTATTTT	CSATLGSSTDTQYF
few	TRBV6-1	TRBJ1-5	.	TGTGCCAGCAGTGAGGACAGACAAGATCAGCCCCAGCATTTT	CASSEDRQDQPQHF
few	TRBV7-9	TRBJ1-6	.	TGTGCCAGCAGCTGGGACGCATCACCCCTCCACTTT	CASSWDASPLHF
few	TRBV12-3/TRBV12-4	TRBJ1-1	TRBD1	TGTGCCACCCGGACAGGGGTGATTGACACTGAAGCTTTCTTT	CATRTGVIDTEAFF
many	TRBV27	TRBJ1-1	.	TGTGCCAGCAGTTCCTCCAAAACGAAGAACACTGAAGCTTTCTTT	CASSSSKTKNTEAFF
.	TRBV7-6	TRBJ1-3	.	TGTGCCAGCAGCATCCGGGACGGATCCTCTGGAAACACCATATATTTT	CASSIRDGSSGNTIYF
few	TRBV28	TRBJ2-3	.	TGTGCCAGCGCGTTGACAGATACGCAGTATTTT	CASALTDTQYF
.	TRBV7-9	TRBJ1-2	.	TGTGCCAGCAGCCCGTCTACGAGTAGTGGCTACACCTTC	CASSPSTSSGYTF
.	TRBV12-3/TRBV12-4	TRBJ2-3	.	TGTGCCAGCAGTTGGAAAGCCGGAGATACGCAGTATTTT	CASSWKAGDTQYF
.	TRBV3-1	TRBJ2-3	.	TGTGCCAGCAGCCAAGCCCAACTAGGACCTGCGCAGTATTTT	CASSQAQLGPAQYF
.	TRBV7-9	TRBJ1-2	.	TGTGCCAGCAGCTTAGAAGCCGGAGGCTACACCTTC	CASSLEAGGYTF
.	TRBV6-5	TRBJ2-5	.	TGTGCCAGCAGTTACTCGGGCAGGTCGCTACAAGAGACCCAGTACTTC	CASSYSGRSLQETQYF